The count of the clone carrying this T cell receptor beta chain is one. Its target is unknown. This record comes from a study of shared clonotypes between healthy human individuals. General study results and limits: Shared clonotypes: approximately 5.3% naive CD4, around 3.4% naive CD8, about 2.5% memory CD4, approximately 0.4% memory CD8. Investigators expected sequencing depth to affect clonotype sharing among donors.

This table comes from immunoSEQ multiplex PCR, and its TCRdb copy is limited to in-frame clones, with some not included. The sample has roughly 2,000,000 clones; less than 95% are singletons. This CDR3 has 14 residues. CDR1 KGHSH and CDR2 LQKENI come from the germline V gene. The V end lost 5 bases, the J end lost 5 bases, and 15 bases lay between the germline ends. Cells designated naive CD8 were CD45RO-negative and were positively selected for CCR7, with terminally differentiated effector memory CD45RA+ cells excluded. All donors qualified as healthy HIV-negative adults and had experienced no recent acute infections or vaccinations.

Material: naive CD8+ T cells sorted from blood. This sequence was found in a man younger than 35 in good health. This chain links TRBV18 with TRBJ1-2; tentatively, D is TRBD1 (5 bases). The CDR3 nucleotides read TGTGCCAGCTCAGCGGGAGCGGGGGGATATGGCTACACCTTC. It codes for CASSAGAGGYGYTF.